Below are 21 T cell receptor beta chains sequenced from a single sample in a study of blood T cell repertoires in COVID-19. Only in-frame clones appear in the TCRdb table, and some are missing; sequencing was by immunoSEQ multiplex PCR. This sample carries about 130,000 clones, about 85% of them seen once, and the ten largest clones take 9.7%. Material: peripheral blood. The source is a man between 40 and 49 years old with active or convalescent COVID-19.

This clone was detected only a few times. The chain couples TRBV11-1 to TRBJ2-1; D possibly corresponds to TRBD2 (6 bases). CDR3 length: 13 amino acids. Trimming removed 5 bases from V and 6 bases from J, with 11 bases in between. CDR1 and CDR2 (germline): SGHAT, FQDESV (reference sequence). The CDR3, as DNA: TGTGCCAGCAGCAAACTAGCCACCAATGAGCAGTTCTTC. This sequence encodes CASSKLATNEQFF.

This chain uses TRBV29-1 with TRBJ1-3; D gene ambiguous. Deletions cut 4 bases from V and 0 bases from J, with 7 bases between. Germline V lookup: CDR1 SQVTM, CDR2 ANQGSEA. This CDR3 is built from 13 residues. The DNA of the CDR3 is TGCAGCGTTGGCGCAATCTCTGGAAACACCATATATTTT. Its translation is CSVGAISGNTIYF.

This clone turned up a few times. The chain uses TRBV5-6 and TRBJ2-2; 9 positions match TRBD1. Per germline, CDR1 SGHDT and CDR2 YYEEEE. CDR3 length: 15 amino acids. V lost 3 bases, J lost 5 bases, and 5 bases stayed unmatched. The CDR3: CASSSRDRVTGELFF. The CDR3 DNA follows: TGTGCCAGCAGCTCCCGGGACAGGGTGACCGGGGAGCTGTTTTTT.

The chain employs TRBV15 and TRBJ2-5; D is undetermined. The germline CDR1 and CDR2 sequences are LNHNV and YYDKDF (reference sequence). Trimming shortened V by 0 bases and J by 2 bases, and 7 bases separated the two germline ends. The CDR3 is 14 amino acids. The CDR3 spells CATSRDAAQETQYF. The CDR3 nucleotides read TGTGCCACCAGCAGAGATGCGGCGCAAGAGACCCAGTACTTC.

This clone was seen a single time. The V call is TRBV6-2 or TRBV6-3, the J call TRBJ1-6, with 9 nucleotides matching TRBD1. There are 15 residues in the CDR3. With V trimmed by 4 bases and J by 8 bases, 6 bases remained unmatched. From germline, CDR1 is MNHEY and CDR2 SVGEGT. CDR3 amino acids: CASSSGGQGDSPLHF. CDR3 nucleotides: TGTGCCAGCAGTTCAGGGGGACAGGGTGATTCACCCCTCCACTTT.

In this sample, this clone turned up a few times. V gene TRBV7-2 combines with J gene TRBJ2-7, with D uncertain. V was trimmed by 0 bases and J by 0 bases, leaving 9 bases between them. Per the germline V gene, CDR1 is SGHTA and CDR2 is FQGNSA. This CDR3 is 15 amino acids long. CDR3 sequence reads: CASSLAIANSYEQYF. The CDR3, as DNA: TGTGCCAGCAGCTTAGCGATTGCTAACTCCTACGAGCAGTACTTC.

For the CDR3, the DNA is TGCGCCAGCAGCCCGTGGACAGGGGGCGATTCACCCCTCCACTTT. This codes for CASSPWTGGDSPLHF. The chain uses TRBV5-1 and TRBJ1-6, with 11 bases aligning to TRBD1. The CDR3 runs to 15 residues. The germline gives CDR1 SGHRS, CDR2 YFSETQ. V lost 4 bases to trimming and J lost 8 bases; unmatched junction nucleotides: 5.

V usage is TRBV7-2 and J usage is TRBJ2-7; 11 bases map to TRBD2. This CDR3 is built from 16 residues. V lost 3 bases, J lost 1 base, and 5 bases stayed unmatched. The germline CDR1 and CDR2 sequences are SGHTA and FQGNSA. CDR3 coding DNA: TGTGCCAGCAGCTTGGGACTAGCGGCAGTATCCTACGAGCAGTACTTC. Translated: CASSLGLAAVSYEQYF. Based on the CDR3 plus reference TRBV7-2 and TRBJ2-7, the full variable domain is GAGVSQSPSNKVTEKGKDVELRCDPISGHTALYWYRQSLGQGLEFLIYFQGNSAPDKSGLPSDRFSAERTGGSVSTLTIQRTQQEDSAVYLCASSLGLAAVSYEQYFGPGTRLTVT.

This clone occurred once. The rearrangement joins TRBV5-1 to TRBJ1-1, with 9 bases that match TRBD1. J lost 4 bases, V lost 4 bases, and 17 bases had no gene match. The length of the CDR3 is 18 residues. Germline V lookup: CDR1 SGHRS, CDR2 YFSETQ. CDR3 in amino acids: CASSDIGQGKFGTTEAFF. DNA for the CDR3: TGCGCCAGCAGCGATATAGGACAGGGGAAGTTTGGTACCACTGAAGCTTTCTTT.

This clone was found once. The genes are TRBV7-3 and TRBJ2-7; 10 bases fit TRBD1. The germline gives CDR1 SGHTA, CDR2 FQGTGA. Trimming cost V 4 bases and J 3 bases; bases outside gene matches: 3. CDR3 length equals 14 residues. CDR3 loop: CASSSGQGVYEQYF. CDR3 bases: TGTGCCAGCAGCTCAGGACAGGGGGTCTACGAGCAGTACTTC.

This clone came up once. CDR3 in amino acids: CASSPSPGQGSTEAFF. CDR3 DNA sequence: TGTGCCAGCAGCCCTTCACCGGGACAGGGGAGCACTGAAGCTTTCTTT. This chain links TRBV3-1 (or the pseudogene TRBV3-2) with TRBJ1-1; 10 bases agree with TRBD1. V trimming: 4 bases; J trimming: 4 bases; junction bases outside the gene matches: 9. In germline, CDR1 is LGHDT, CDR2 YNNKEL (reference sequence). The CDR3 is 16 amino acids.

V and J are TRBV11-3 and TRBJ1-2; no definite D call. V lost 5 bases and J lost 5, with 6 bases in between. The CDR3 is 11 amino acids. The V gene's germline CDR1 is SGHNT and CDR2 YENEEA. CDR3 region: CASSLLYGYTF. For the CDR3, the DNA is TGTGCCAGCAGCCTCCTATATGGCTACACCTTC.

The chain employs TRBV30 and TRBJ2-2; 9 bases agree with TRBD1. This CDR3 has 16 residues. From germline, CDR1 is GTSNPN and CDR2 SVGIG (reference sequence). V shed 0 bases, J shed 4 bases, and the junction held 6 bases outside the gene matches. CDR3 sequence: CAWSVRGQGGTGELFF. The CDR3 bases are TGTGCCTGGAGTGTACGGGGACAGGGAGGCACCGGGGAGCTGTTTTTT.

The chain combines TRBV19 with TRBJ1-5; D possibly corresponds to TRBD1 (6 bases). V lost 3 bases, J lost 0 bases, and 15 bases lay in between. The V gene's germline CDR1 is LNHDA and CDR2 SQIVND (reference sequence). The CDR3 is 17 residues long. The CDR3 region is CASSIFTGTPSNQPQHF. CDR3 nucleotides: TGTGCCAGTAGTATTTTTACCGGGACACCTAGCAATCAGCCCCAGCATTTT. Full variable domain (outside the CDR3, taken from reference TRBV19 and TRBJ1-5): DGGITQSPKYLFRKEGQNVTLSCEQNLNHDAMYWYRQDPGQGLRLIYYSQIVNDFQKGDIAEGYSVSREKKESFPLTVTSAQKNPTAFYLCASSIFTGTPSNQPQHFGDGTRLSIL.

The rearrangement uses TRBV25-1 and TRBJ1-4; 8 bases map to TRBD1. The CDR3 sequence is 16 residues long. The trim removed 2 bases at V and 5 bases at J, leaving 7 bases unmatched. Germline V gives CDR1 MGHDK, CDR2 SYGVNS. The CDR3 loop reads CASSEGLGQVNEKLFF. CDR3 DNA sequence: TGTGCCAGCAGTGAAGGTCTGGGACAGGTGAATGAAAAACTGTTTTTT.

The chain links TRBV6-6 to TRBJ1-1; 8 positions match TRBD1. The V and J ends lost 5 bases and 3 bases, in that order; junction bases with no gene match: 2. Germline-derived CDR1 and CDR2 are MNHNY and SVGAGI (reference sequence). CDR3 length: 13 amino acids. The CDR3 region is CASSLQGDTEAFF. Here the CDR3 DNA reads TGTGCCAGCAGTCTACAGGGGGACACTGAAGCTTTCTTT.

This chain links TRBV7-9 with TRBJ2-1; 7 nucleotides align to TRBD2. The CDR3 is 17 amino acids. J was trimmed by 1 base and V by 5 bases; bases with no gene match: 11. CDR1 SEHNR and CDR2 FQNEAQ come from the germline V gene (reference sequence). CDR3 sequence reads: CASSPPAGGESYNEQFF. The CDR3 bases are TGTGCCAGCAGCCCTCCTGCTGGGGGGGAGTCCTACAATGAGCAGTTCTTC.

The rearrangement joins TRBV7-9 to TRBJ2-2; the match to TRBD1 covers 10 bases. Germline CDR1 SEHNR, CDR2 FQNEAQ (reference sequence). The CDR3 has 16 residues. The ends lost 3 bases at V and 3 bases at J; junction bases unmatched: 4. CDR3 coding DNA: TGTGCCAGCAGCTTTTGGGACAGGGGAGACACCGGGGAGCTGTTTTTT. Translation gives CASSFWDRGDTGELFF.

This clone was seen a few times. J is TRBJ1-1 and V is TRBV29-1; no definite D call. V was shortened by 1 base and J by 4 bases, with 10 bases between the two germline ends. The CDR3 is made up of 13 amino acids. Germline V gives CDR1 SQVTM, CDR2 ANQGSEA. The CDR3 sequence is CSVEGWEGTEAFF. Written as DNA, the CDR3 is TGCAGCGTTGAAGGTTGGGAGGGCACTGAAGCTTTCTTT.

V usage is TRBV7-2 and J usage is TRBJ1-5; D remains ambiguous. The CDR3 extends over 13 amino acids. V was pared by 4 bases and J by 8 bases, with 12 bases between. Per germline, CDR1 SGHTA and CDR2 FQGNSA. CDR3 DNA: TGTGCCAGCAGCTCCAGTCCCGGGGAGCCCCAGCATTTT. Protein product: CASSSSPGEPQHF.

This clone was found once. This chain joins TRBV11-2 and TRBJ2-7; D is perhaps TRBD1 (6 bases). CDR1 and CDR2 (germline): SGHAT, FQNNGV. V was shortened by 1 base and J by 4 bases, with 14 bases between the two germline ends. The CDR3 contains 15 residues. The CDR3 nucleotides are TGTGCCAGCAGCTTAGGTCGGGACAAAGCTTACGAGCAGTACTTC. It yields the protein CASSLGRDKAYEQYF. Full variable domain (rest looked up from reference TRBV11-2 and TRBJ2-7): EAGVAQSPRYKIIEKRQSVAFWCNPISGHATLYWYQQILGQGPKLLIQFQNNGVVDDSQLPKDRFSAERLKGVDSTLKIQPAKLEDSAVYLCASSLGRDKAYEQYFGPGTRLTVT.